This paragraph reports one TCR beta chain. V was cut by 0 bases and J by 6 bases, with 15 bases left in between. Germline V lookup: CDR1 SGHAT, CDR2 FQNNGV. The CDR3 sequence is 17 residues long. The data were taken from a study of blood T cell repertoires in COVID-19. Study-wide context: The samples span acute and convalescent COVID-19 from the United States, Italy and Spain. Sources were T cells, B-cell-depleted T cells, or PBMCs; the material itself was cDNA or gDNA.

Produced via immunoSEQ multiplex PCR; TCRdb's table is partial and in-frame only. The data show more than 200,000 clones, 75% to 90% seen once. Participants spanned ages about 18 to 90 years and resided in some 22 US areas. Donors in Cohort 3 counted as recovered after two negative PCRs, clearance, or symptom resolution. This sequence originates from a woman in her twenties or thirties who had recovered from COVID-19. The J gene is TRBJ1-6, the V gene TRBV11-2; D remains ambiguous. The material sequenced was PBMCs or T cells enriched from blood (not recorded which). The DNA of the CDR3 is TGTGCCAGCAGCTTAGAATGGTTTTCGGGTTTTAATTCACCCCTCCACTTT. Protein product: CASSLEWFSGFNSPLHF.